The 7 T cell receptor beta chains below were found in one sample sequenced in a study of T cells expressing NK-cell markers. TCRdb re-called the 5' RACE reads, yielding one record per CDR3 amino acid sequence without DNA. Recorded for this sample: about 450,000 distinct CDR3 sequences. Sequencing used blood T cells: a sorted CD56 or NKG2C T cell subset, CD4+ or CD8+ T cells, or bulk PBMC T cells (not recorded which). These receptors were taken from a woman aged 18 to 75 in good health.

This chain links TRBV29-1 with TRBJ1-5; there is no DNA to check the TCRdb D call of TRBD1. Germline V gene sequence: CDR1 SQVTM, CDR2 ANQGSEA. This CDR3 has 14 amino acids. This CDR3 reads CSVAGTGGDQPQHF.

The V call is TRBV9, the J call TRBJ2-3; TCRdb designates TRBD2, a call that cannot be tested without DNA. The CDR3 is 15 residues long. Germline lookup yields CDR1 SGDLS and CDR2 YYNGEE. The chain's CDR3 is CASSVLAGVADTQYF.

This sequence joins TRBV12-3 or TRBV12-4 and TRBJ1-1; TCRdb reports TRBD1, a call that lacks DNA to check it against. CDR3 length equals 14 residues. The CDR3 loop is CASSPPVTNTEAFF.

This chain joins TRBV14 and TRBJ2-1; checking the TCRdb D call of TRBD2 is not possible without DNA. This CDR3 region has 14 residues. Per the germline V gene, CDR1 is SGHDN and CDR2 is FVKESK. CDR3 residues: CASSPDYLYNEQFF.

The chain uses TRBV11-2 and TRBJ1-1. The CDR3 sequence is 14 residues long. Germline V gene sequence: CDR1 SGHAT, CDR2 FQNNGV. CDR3 residues: CASSLFGSDTEAFF.

V usage is TRBV2 and J usage is TRBJ1-4; TCRdb reports TRBD1, a call that lacks DNA to check it against. Germline V gives CDR1 SNHLY, CDR2 FYNNEI. The CDR3 extends over 14 amino acids. The CDR3 reads CATTWAGINEKLFF. Filled out from reference TRBV2 and TRBJ1-4, the complete variable domain reads EPEVTQTPSHQVTQMGQEVILRCVPISNHLYFYWYRQILGQKVEFLVSFYNNEISEKSEIFDDQFSVERPDGSNFTLKIRSTKLEDSAMYFCATTWAGINEKLFFGSGTQLSVL.

The rearrangement links TRBV7-2 to TRBJ1-2. Looked up from germline, CDR1 is SGHTA and CDR2 is FQGNSA. There are 13 residues in the CDR3. This chain's CDR3 is CASSLDSHYGYTF. Based on the CDR3 plus reference TRBV7-2 and TRBJ1-2, the full variable domain is GAGVSQSPSNKVTEKGKDVELRCDPISGHTALYWYRQSLGQGLEFLIYFQGNSAPDKSGLPSDRFSAERTGGSVSTLTIQRTQQEDSAVYLCASSLDSHYGYTFGSGTRLTVV.